This entry lists 13 T cell receptor beta chains sequenced from one sample in a study of T cells in women clearing cervical HPV infection. TCRdb's table, derived via immunoSEQ multiplex PCR, lists solely in-frame clones and lacks some. The repertoire table contains about 17,000 clones. What was sequenced was blood buffy coat. The receptors derive from a woman between 18 and 70 years old with a cervical HPV16 infection that either progressed to CIN3+ or cleared (not recorded which).

The covered CDR3 bases are TGTGCCTGGAGTGAGCTGTTAGAA. This gives the protein CAWSELLE. In full, the CDR3 reads CAWSELLEAFF. The chain joins TRBV30 to TRBJ1-1; D gene uncertain. Read data end 3 residues before the CDR3 end; the end is taken from the germline J gene. This CDR3 spans 11 amino acids. Germline loops: CDR1 GTSNPN, CDR2 SVGIG (reference sequence).

This clone counts as medium-sized (0.01 to 0.1%) by frequency. The read halts 3 residues ahead of the CDR3 end, with the missing end drawn from the germline J gene. The chain combines TRBV10-3 with TRBJ2-6; D is possibly TRBD1 (5 bases). Trimming stripped 7 bases from V and 0 bases from J, with 19 bases between. Germline-derived CDR1 and CDR2 are ENHRY and SYGVKD. This CDR3 contains 18 residues. The CDR3 sequence is CAITDRRVGSSGANVLTF. The sequenced part of the CDR3 DNA is TGTGCCATCACCGATCGCAGGGTTGGAAGCTCTGGGGCCAACGTC.

On this clone itself: The read ends 3 residues shy of where the CDR3 ends; the end is completed using the germline J gene. The chain has TRBV28 and TRBJ2-3; TRBD1 agrees at 7 bases. V lost 3 bases and J lost 4; bases outside the gene matches: 4. CDR1 MDHEN and CDR2 SYDVKM come from the germline V gene. The CDR3 has 14 residues. CDR3 sequence reads: CASSLGDRADTQYF. CDR3 bases read: TGTGCCAGCAGTTTGGGGGACAGAGCAGATACG.

A note on this clone: Coverage ceases 3 residues before the CDR3 finishes, and the germline J gene fills in the end. The J gene is TRBJ2-7, the V gene TRBV2, with TRBD1 matching 11 bases. The CDR3 has 14 amino acids. After removal of 5 bases from V and 5 bases from J, the junction contained 5 bases not matched to a gene. From germline, CDR1 is SNHLY and CDR2 FYNNEI. CDR3 DNA, as far as it was read: TGTGCCAGCAGTCGGACAGGGGGCATCGACGAG. Translating it yields CASSRTGGIDE. The complete CDR3 reads CASSRTGGIDEQYF. The entire variable domain, with the rest obtained from reference TRBV2 and TRBJ2-7, is as follows: EPEVTQTPSHQVTQMGQEVILRCVPISNHLYFYWYRQILGQKVEFLVSFYNNEISEKSEIFDDQFSVERPDGSNFTLKIRSTKLEDSAMYFCASSRTGGIDEQYFGPGTRLTVT.

Regarding this clone: The read falls 3 residues short of the CDR3 end, and the missing part is taken from the germline J gene. The J gene is TRBJ2-5, the V gene TRBV4-2; 12 bases align to TRBD2. The CDR3 length is 17 residues. In germline, CDR1 is LGHNA, CDR2 YNFKEQ. V lost 0 bases to trimming and J lost 4 bases; unmatched junction nucleotides: 6. CDR3 amino acids: CASSQESLAGGRETQYF. Incomplete CDR3 DNA: TGTGCCAGCAGCCAAGAGTCACTAGCGGGGGGAAGAGAGACC.

As for this clone: The read stops 3 residues short of the end of the CDR3; the missing end is completed from the germline J gene. The genes are TRBV6-2 or TRBV6-3 and TRBJ2-7, with 8 bases lining up with TRBD2. Unmatched junction bases numbered 12, after V lost 6 bases and J lost 5 bases. The CDR3 covers 15 residues. Germline CDR1 reads MNHEY; CDR2 reads SVGEGT. The CDR3 region is CASRPSGGGINEQYF. Partial CDR3 DNA: TGTGCCAGCAGACCATCCGGGGGGGGAATAAACGAG.

This clone is classed as medium-sized by frequency. The CDR3 goes on 3 residues after the read ends, and that part is filled in from the germline J gene. V usage is TRBV15 and J usage is TRBJ2-7; D uncertain. Germline CDR1 is LNHNV and CDR2 is YYDKDF (reference sequence). V lost 3 bases, J lost 5 bases, and 14 bases lay in between. The CDR3 runs 14 residues. The part of the CDR3 DNA that was read is TGTGCCACCAGCAGCCAGCTCGGTGGGCACGAG. Translation: CATSSQLGGHE. The CDR3 in its entirety is CATSSQLGGHEQYF.

A remark on this clone: The DNA ends 3 residues before the CDR3 does, and the rest of the CDR3 is filled in from the germline J gene. The chain employs TRBV5-1 and TRBJ2-3; D is possibly TRBD2 (5 bases). Germline V gene data show CDR1 as SGHRS and CDR2 as YFSETQ. The CDR3 loop spans 19 amino acids. Between the trimmed V and J ends, which lost 0 bases and 1 base, there was a span of 21 bases. The sequenced part of the CDR3 DNA is TGCGCCAGCAGCTTGGTGGCCACGGGGAGTTCTCCTGGCACAGATACG. It encodes CASSLVATGSSPGTDT. The complete CDR3 sequence is CASSLVATGSSPGTDTQYF.

CDR3 residues: CASSPRGLAGPPDTQYF. CDR3 DNA (partial): TGTGCCAGCAGTCCCCGCGGACTAGCGGGGCCCCCAGATACG. This rearrangement joins TRBV12-3 or TRBV12-4 to TRBJ2-3; 12 bases align to TRBD2. The read comes to an end 3 residues before the CDR3 does, leaving the germline J gene to fill in the end. The CDR3 is 17 amino acids. Unmatched junction bases numbered 10, after V lost 5 bases and J lost 4 bases.

As to this clone: The CDR3 goes on 3 residues after the read ends, and that part is filled in from the germline J gene. The chain couples TRBV11-2 to TRBJ1-1; D remains ambiguous. Trimming removed 8 bases at V and 5 bases at J, with 6 bases between. Germline CDR1 reads SGHAT; CDR2 reads FQNNGV. The CDR3 has 10 residues. CDR3: CASSGTEAFF. The CDR3 bases that were read are TGTGCCAGCTCGGGGACTGAA. The full variable domain, in which reference TRBV11-2 and TRBJ1-1 provide the parts outside the CDR3, is EAGVAQSPRYKIIEKRQSVAFWCNPISGHATLYWYQQILGQGPKLLIQFQNNGVVDDSQLPKDRFSAERLKGVDSTLKIQPAKLEDSAVYLCASSGTEAFFGQGTRLTVV.

Note on this clone: The CDR3 end falls 3 residues outside the read, so it is completed with the germline J gene. This chain links TRBV20-1 with TRBJ2-3, with TRBD2 identical over 8 bases. Germline CDR1 reads DFQATT; CDR2 reads SNEGSKA (reference sequence). CDR3 size: 15 residues. V dropped 6 bases and J dropped 2; count of bases not matched to a gene: 10. CDR3 DNA, as far as it was read: TGCAGTGCCGTTAGCGGGAAGGGTAACACAGATACG. It yields the protein CSAVSGKGNTDT. Given in full, the CDR3 is CSAVSGKGNTDTQYF.

Note on this clone: The read falls 3 residues short of the CDR3 end, and the missing part is taken from the germline J gene. The chain is built from TRBV6-1 and TRBJ1-1; TRBD1 is a possible D gene (5 bases). Germline V gene sequence: CDR1 MNHNS, CDR2 SASEGT. This CDR3 has 15 amino acids. With 2 bases removed from V and 4 bases from J, the gap between germline ends came to 14 bases. The CDR3 bases that were read are TGTGCCAGCAGTGAATATTGGAATCAGGGCACTGAA. This translates into CASSEYWNQGTE. The full CDR3 protein reads CASSEYWNQGTEAFF.

Concerning this clone: The CDR3 is cut off 3 residues early in the read; its end comes from the germline J gene. The rearrangement uses TRBV20-1 and TRBJ2-3, with 12 positions matching TRBD2. The CDR3 sequence is 14 residues long. CDR1 DFQATT and CDR2 SNEGSKA come from the germline V gene (reference sequence). V shed 6 bases, J shed 1 base, and the junction held 2 bases outside the gene matches. The CDR3 spells CSARTSGGTDTQYF. The CDR3 DNA, read in part, is TGCAGTGCCAGGACTAGCGGGGGCACAGATACG.